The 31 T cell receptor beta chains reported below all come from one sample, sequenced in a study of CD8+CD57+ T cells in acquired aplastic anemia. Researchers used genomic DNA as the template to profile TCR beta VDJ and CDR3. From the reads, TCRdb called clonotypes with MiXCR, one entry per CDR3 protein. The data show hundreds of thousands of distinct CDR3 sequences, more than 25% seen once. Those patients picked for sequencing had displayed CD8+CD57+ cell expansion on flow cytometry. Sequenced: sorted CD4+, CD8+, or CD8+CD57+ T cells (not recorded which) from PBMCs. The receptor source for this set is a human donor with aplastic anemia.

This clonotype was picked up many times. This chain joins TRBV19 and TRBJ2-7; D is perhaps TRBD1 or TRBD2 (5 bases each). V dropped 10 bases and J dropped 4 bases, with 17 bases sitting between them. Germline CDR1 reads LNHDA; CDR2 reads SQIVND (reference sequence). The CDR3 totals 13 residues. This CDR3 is CATSLGPVYEQYF. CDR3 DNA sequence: TGTGCCACCTCGCTGGGACCTGTTTACGAGCAGTACTTC.

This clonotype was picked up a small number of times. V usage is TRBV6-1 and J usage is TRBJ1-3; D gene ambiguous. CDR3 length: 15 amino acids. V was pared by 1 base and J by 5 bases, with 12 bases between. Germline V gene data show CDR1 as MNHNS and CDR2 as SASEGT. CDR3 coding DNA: TGTGCCAGCAGTGAAGAAGGGTTTGTTCGAAACACCATATATTTT. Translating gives CASSEEGFVRNTIYF.

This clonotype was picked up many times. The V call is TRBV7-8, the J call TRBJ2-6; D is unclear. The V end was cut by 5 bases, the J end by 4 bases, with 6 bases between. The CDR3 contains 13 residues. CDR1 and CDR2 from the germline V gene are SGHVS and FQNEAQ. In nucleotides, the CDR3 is TGTGCCAGCAGCCCCAGAGGGGCCAACGTCCTGACTTTC. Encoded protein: CASSPRGANVLTF. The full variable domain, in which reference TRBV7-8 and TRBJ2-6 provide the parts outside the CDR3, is GAGVSQSPRYKVAKRGQDVALRCDPISGHVSLFWYQQALGQGPEFLTYFQNEAQLDKSGLPSDRFFAERPEGSVSTLKIQRTQQEDSAVYLCASSPRGANVLTFGAGSRLTVL.

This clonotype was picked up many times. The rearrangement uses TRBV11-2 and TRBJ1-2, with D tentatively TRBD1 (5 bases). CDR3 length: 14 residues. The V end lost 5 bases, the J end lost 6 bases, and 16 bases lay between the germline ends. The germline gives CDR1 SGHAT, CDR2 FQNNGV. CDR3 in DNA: TGTGCCAGCAGCCCCTCGGGACCCGGGGATGGCTACACCTTC. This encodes CASSPSGPGDGYTF.

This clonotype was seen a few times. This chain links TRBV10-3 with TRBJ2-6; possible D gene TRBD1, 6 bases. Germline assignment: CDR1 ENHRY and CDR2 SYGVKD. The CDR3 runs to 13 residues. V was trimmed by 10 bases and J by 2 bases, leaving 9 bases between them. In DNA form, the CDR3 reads TGTGCCAGCAGACAGGCTGGGGCCAACGTCCTGACTTTC. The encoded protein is CASRQAGANVLTF.

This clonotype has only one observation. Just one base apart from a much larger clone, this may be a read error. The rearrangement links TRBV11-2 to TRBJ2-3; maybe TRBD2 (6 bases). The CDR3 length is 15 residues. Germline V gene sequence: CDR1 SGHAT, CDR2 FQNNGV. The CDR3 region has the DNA TGTGCCAGCAGCTTACGTAGCGGTTCCACAGATGCGCAGTATTTT. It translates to CASSLRSGSTDAQYF.

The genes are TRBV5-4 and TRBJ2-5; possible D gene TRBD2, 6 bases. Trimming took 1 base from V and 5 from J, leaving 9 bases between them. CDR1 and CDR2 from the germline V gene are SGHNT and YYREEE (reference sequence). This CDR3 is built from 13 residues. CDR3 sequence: CASSLPAGETQYF. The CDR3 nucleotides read TGTGCCAGCAGCTTGCCGGCGGGGGAGACCCAGTACTTC.

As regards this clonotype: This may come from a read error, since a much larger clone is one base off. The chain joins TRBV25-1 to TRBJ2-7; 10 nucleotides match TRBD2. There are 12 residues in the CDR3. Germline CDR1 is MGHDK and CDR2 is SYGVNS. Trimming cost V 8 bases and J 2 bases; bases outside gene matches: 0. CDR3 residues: CASGTSAYEQYF. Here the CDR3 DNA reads TGTGCCAGCGGGACTAGCGCCTACGAGCAGTACTTC.

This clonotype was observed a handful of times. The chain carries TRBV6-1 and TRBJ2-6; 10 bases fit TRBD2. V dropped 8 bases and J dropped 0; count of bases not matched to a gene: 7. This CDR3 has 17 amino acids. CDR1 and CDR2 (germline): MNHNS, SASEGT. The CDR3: CASSRTSGVSGANVLTF. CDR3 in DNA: TGTGCCAGCTCACGAACTAGCGGGGTCTCTGGGGCCAACGTCCTGACTTTC.

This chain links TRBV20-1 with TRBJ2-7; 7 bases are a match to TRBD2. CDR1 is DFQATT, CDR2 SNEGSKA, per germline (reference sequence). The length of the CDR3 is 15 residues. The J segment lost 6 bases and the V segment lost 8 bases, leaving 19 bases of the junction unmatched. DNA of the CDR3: TGCAGTCCTACCGGGAGCGACAGCGGGGCTCTCGAGCAGTACTTC. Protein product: CSPTGSDSGALEQYF.

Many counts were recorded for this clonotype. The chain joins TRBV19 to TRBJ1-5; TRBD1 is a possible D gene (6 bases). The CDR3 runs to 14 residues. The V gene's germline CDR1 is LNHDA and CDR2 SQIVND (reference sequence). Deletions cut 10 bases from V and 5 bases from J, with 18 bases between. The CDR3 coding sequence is TGTGCCACATGGGACACCGGAAGGGATCAGCCCCAGCATTTT. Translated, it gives CATWDTGRDQPQHF.

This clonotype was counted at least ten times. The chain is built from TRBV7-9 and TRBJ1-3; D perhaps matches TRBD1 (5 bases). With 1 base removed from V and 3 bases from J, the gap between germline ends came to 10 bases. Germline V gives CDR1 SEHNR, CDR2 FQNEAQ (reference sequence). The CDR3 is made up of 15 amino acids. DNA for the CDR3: TGTGCCAGCAGCTTAGTCCAGGGTTTTGGAAACACCATATATTTT. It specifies CASSLVQGFGNTIYF.

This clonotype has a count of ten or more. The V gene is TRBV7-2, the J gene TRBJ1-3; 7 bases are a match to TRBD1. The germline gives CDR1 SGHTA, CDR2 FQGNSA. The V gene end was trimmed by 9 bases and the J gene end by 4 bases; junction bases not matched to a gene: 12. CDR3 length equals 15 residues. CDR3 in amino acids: CASLYARGTGNTIYF. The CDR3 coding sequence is TGTGCCAGTCTCTACGCCAGGGGGACCGGAAACACCATATATTTT.

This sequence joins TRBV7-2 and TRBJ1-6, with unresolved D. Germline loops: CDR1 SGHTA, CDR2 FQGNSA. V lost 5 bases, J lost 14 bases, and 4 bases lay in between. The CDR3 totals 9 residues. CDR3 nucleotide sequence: TGTGCCAGCAGCGAGTCCCTCCACTTT. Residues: CASSESLHF.

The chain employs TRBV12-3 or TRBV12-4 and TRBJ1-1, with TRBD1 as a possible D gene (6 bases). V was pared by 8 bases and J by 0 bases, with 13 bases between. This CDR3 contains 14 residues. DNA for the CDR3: TGTGCCAGCGGACGGACAGCCATGAACACTGAAGCTTTCTTT. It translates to CASGRTAMNTEAFF.

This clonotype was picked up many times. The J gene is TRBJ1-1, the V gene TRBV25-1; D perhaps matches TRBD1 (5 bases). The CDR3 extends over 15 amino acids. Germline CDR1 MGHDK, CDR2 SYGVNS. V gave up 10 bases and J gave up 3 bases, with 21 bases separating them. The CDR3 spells CATSRRGGRDTEAFF. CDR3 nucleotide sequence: TGTGCCACCTCACGAAGGGGAGGGAGGGACACTGAAGCTTTCTTT.

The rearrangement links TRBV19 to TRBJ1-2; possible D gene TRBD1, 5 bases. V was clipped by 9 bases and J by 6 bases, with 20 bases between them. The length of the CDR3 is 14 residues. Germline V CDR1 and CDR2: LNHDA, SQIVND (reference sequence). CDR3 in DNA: TGTGCCAGCAGGTTTGGGGGGGAAAAGGATGGCTACACCTTC. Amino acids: CASRFGGEKDGYTF.

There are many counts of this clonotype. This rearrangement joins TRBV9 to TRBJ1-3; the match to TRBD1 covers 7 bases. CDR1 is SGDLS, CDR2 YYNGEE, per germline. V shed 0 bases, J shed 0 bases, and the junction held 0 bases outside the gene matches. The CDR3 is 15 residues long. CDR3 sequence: CASSVGDSSGNTIYF. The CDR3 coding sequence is TGTGCCAGCAGCGTAGGGGACAGCTCTGGAAACACCATATATTTT. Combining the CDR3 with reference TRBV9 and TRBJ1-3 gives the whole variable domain DSGVTQTPKHLITATGQRVTLRCSPRSGDLSVYWYQQSLDQGLQFLIQYYNGEERAKGNILERFSAQQFPDLHSELNLSSLELGDSALYFCASSVGDSSGNTIYFGEGSWLTVV.

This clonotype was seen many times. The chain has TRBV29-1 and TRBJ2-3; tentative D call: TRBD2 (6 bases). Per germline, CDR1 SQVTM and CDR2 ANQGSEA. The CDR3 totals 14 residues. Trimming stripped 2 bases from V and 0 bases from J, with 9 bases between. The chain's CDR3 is CSVERRGSTDTQYF. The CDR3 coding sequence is TGCAGCGTTGAACGGCGGGGAAGCACAGATACGCAGTATTTT.

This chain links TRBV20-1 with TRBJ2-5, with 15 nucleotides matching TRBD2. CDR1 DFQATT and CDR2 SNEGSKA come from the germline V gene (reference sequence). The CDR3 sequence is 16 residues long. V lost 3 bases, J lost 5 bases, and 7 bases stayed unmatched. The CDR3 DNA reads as TGCAGTGCTAGTCGAGGACTAGCGGGGGGGAGGGAGACCCAGTACTTC. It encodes CSASRGLAGGRETQYF.

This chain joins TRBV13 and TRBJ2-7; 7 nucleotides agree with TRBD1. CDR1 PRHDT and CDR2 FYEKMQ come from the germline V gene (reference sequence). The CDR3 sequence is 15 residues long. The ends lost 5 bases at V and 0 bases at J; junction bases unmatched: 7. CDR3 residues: CASSQMGQPSYEQYF. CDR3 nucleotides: TGTGCCAGCAGCCAAATGGGACAGCCCTCCTACGAGCAGTACTTC.

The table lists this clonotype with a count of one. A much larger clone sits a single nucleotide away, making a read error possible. DNA of the CDR3: TGTGCCAGCAGCTTATCAGGGAAGGGAGCCTACGAGCAGTACTTC. Translating it yields CASSLSGKGAYEQYF. The chain employs TRBV7-2 and TRBJ2-7, with D perhaps being TRBD1 or TRBD2 (5 bases each). There are 15 residues in the CDR3. The V end was cut by 2 bases, the J end by 2 bases, with 13 bases between. Germline lookup yields CDR1 SGHTA and CDR2 FQGNSA.

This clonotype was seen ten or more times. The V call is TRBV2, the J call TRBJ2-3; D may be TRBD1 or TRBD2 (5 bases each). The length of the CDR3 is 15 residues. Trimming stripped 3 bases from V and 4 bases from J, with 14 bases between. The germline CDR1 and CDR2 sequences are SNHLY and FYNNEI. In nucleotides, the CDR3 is TGTGCCAGCAGTGACCGAGGGGTAGGCTCAGATACGCAGTATTTT. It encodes CASSDRGVGSDTQYF.

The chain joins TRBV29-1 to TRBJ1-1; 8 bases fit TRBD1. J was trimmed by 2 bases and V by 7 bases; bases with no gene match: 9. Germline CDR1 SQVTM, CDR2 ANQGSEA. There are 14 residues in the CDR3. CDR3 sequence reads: CSAGQGPGNTEAFF. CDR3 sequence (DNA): TGCAGCGCTGGACAGGGTCCTGGAAACACTGAAGCTTTCTTT.

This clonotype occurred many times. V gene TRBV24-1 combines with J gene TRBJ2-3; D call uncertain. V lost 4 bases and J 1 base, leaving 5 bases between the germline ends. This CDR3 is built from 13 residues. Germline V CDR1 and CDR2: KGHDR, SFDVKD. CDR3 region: CATSDGRTDTQYF. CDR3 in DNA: TGTGCCACCAGTGACGGCCGCACAGATACGCAGTATTTT.

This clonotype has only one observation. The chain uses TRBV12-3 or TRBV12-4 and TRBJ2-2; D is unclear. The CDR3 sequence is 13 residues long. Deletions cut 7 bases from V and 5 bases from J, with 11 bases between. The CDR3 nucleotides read TGTGCCAGCATCCAAGGAAGAACCGGGGAGCTGTTTTTT. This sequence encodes CASIQGRTGELFF.

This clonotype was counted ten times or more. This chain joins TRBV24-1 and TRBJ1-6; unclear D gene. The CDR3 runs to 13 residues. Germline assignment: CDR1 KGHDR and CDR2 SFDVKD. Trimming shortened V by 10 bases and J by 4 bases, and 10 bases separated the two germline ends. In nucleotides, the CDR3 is TGTGCCACGTCCGGGAGATATAATTCACCCCTCCACTTT. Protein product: CATSGRYNSPLHF.

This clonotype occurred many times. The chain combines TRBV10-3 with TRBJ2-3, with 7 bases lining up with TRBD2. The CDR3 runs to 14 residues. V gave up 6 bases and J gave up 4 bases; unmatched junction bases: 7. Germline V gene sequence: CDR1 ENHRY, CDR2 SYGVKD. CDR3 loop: CAISSSGRSDTQYF. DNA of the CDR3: TGTGCCATCAGCTCTAGCGGAAGGTCAGATACGCAGTATTTT.

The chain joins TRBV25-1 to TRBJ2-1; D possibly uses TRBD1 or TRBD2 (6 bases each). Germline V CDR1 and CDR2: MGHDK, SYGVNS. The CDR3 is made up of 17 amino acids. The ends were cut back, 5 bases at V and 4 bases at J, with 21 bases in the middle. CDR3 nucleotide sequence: TGTGCCAGCAGTATCCAAGGGGGGTTAACGGAATACAATGAGCAGTTCTTC. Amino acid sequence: CASSIQGGLTEYNEQFF.

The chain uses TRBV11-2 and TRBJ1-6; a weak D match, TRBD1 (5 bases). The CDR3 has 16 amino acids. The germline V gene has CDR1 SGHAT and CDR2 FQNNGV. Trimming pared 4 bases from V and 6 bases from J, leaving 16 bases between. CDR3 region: CASSSMRERGNSPLHF. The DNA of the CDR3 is TGTGCCAGCAGCTCGATGCGGGAAAGGGGTAATTCACCCCTCCACTTT.

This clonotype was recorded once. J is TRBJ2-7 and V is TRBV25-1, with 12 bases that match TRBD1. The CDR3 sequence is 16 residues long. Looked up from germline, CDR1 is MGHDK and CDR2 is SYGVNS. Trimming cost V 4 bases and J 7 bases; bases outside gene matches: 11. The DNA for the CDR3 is TGTGCCAGCAGTGGAGTTGGGGGACAGGGGGCGCGGGAGCAGTACTTC. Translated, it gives CASSGVGGQGAREQYF.